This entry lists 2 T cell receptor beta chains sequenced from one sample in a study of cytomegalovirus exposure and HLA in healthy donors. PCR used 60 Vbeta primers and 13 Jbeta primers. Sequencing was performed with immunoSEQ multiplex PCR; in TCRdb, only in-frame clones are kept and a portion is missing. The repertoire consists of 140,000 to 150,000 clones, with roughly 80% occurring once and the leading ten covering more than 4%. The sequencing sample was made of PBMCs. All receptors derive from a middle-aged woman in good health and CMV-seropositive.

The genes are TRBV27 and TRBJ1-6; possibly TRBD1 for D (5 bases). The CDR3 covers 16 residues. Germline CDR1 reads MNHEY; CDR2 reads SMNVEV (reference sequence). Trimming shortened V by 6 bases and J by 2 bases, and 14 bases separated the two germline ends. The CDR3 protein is CASRPGGVTYNSPLHF. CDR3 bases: TGTGCCAGCAGGCCCGGGGGGGTCACCTATAATTCACCCCTCCACTTT.

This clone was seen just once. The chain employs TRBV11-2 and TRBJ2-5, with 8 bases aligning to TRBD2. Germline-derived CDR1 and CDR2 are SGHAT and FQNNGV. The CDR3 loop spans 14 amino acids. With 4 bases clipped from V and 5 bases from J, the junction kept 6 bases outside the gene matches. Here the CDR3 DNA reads TGTGCCAGCAGCTCCGGGGGCGGGGGGGAGACCCAGTACTTC. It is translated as CASSSGGGGETQYF.